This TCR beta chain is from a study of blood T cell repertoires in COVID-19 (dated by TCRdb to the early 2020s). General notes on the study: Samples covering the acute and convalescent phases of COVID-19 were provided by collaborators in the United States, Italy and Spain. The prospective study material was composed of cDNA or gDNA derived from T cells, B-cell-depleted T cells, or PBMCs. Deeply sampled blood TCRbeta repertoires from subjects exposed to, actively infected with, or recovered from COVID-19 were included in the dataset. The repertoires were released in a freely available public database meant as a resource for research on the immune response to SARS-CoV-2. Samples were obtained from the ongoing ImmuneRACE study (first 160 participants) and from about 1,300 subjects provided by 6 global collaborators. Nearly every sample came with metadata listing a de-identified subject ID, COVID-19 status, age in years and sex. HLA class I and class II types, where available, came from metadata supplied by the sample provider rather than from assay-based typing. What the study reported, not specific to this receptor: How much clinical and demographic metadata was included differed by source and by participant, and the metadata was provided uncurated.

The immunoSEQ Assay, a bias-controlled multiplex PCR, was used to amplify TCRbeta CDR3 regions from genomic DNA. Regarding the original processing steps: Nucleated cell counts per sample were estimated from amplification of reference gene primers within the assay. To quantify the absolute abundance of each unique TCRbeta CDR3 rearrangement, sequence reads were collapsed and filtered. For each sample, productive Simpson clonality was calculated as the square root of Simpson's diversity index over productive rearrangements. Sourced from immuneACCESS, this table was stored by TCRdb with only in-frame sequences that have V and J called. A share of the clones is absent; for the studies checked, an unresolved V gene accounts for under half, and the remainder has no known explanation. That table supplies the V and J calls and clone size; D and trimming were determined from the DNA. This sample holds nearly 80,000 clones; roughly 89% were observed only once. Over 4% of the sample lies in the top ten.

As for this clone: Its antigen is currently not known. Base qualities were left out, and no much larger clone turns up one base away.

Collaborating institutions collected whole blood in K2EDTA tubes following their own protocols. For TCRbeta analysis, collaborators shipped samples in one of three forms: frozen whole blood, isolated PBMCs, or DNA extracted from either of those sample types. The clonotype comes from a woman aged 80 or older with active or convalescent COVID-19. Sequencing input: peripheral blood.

The encoded CDR3 is CASSRKADSAEAFF. In nucleotides, the sequence is TGTGCCAGCTCGCGAAAGGCGGACAGCGCTGAAGCTTTCTTT. Recombination linked TRBV6-5 to TRBJ1-1; a tentative D match to TRBD1 spans 6 bases. V loses 8 bases of germline sequence and J loses 6 bases, and the interval between the two ends is 19 bases. Reading the germline V gene gives CDR1 MNHEY and CDR2 SVGAGI. Including cysteine and phenylalanine, the CDR3 has 14 amino acids. Only the CDR3 region is kept as DNA, spanning 42 bases read in frame from base 1.